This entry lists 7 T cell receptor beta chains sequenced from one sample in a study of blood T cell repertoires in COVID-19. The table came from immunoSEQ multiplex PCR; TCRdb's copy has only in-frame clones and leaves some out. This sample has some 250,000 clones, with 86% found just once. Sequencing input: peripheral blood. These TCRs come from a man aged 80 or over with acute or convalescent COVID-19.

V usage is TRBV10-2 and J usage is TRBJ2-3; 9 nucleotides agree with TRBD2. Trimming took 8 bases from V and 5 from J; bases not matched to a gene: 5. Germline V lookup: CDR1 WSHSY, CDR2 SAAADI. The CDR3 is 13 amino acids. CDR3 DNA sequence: TGCGCCAGCGGCGGGGGGGCCGTAGATACGCAGTATTTT. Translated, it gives CASGGGAVDTQYF.

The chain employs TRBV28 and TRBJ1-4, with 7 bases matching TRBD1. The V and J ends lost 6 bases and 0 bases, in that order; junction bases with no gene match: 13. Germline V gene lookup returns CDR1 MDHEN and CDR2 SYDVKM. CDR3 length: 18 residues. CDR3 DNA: TGTGCCAGCAGCTCCCCCGCGGACAGGTTAACAACTAATGAAAAACTGTTTTTT. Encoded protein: CASSSPADRLTTNEKLFF.

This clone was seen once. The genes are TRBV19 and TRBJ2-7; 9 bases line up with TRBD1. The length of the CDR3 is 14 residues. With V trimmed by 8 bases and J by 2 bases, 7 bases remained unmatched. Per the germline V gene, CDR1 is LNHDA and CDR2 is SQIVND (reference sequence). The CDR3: CASSGTGLTYEQYF. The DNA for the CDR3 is TGTGCCAGTTCCGGGACAGGGCTTACCTACGAGCAGTACTTC.

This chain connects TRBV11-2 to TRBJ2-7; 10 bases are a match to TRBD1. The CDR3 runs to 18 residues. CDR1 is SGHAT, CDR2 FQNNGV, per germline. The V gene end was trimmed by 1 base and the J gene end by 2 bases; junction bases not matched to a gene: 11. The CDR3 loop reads CASSLVSLLGTGAYEQYF. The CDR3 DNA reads TGTGCCAGCAGCTTAGTCAGCCTTCTAGGGACAGGGGCCTACGAGCAGTACTTC. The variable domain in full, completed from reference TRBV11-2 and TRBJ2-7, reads EAGVAQSPRYKIIEKRQSVAFWCNPISGHATLYWYQQILGQGPKLLIQFQNNGVVDDSQLPKDRFSAERLKGVDSTLKIQPAKLEDSAVYLCASSLVSLLGTGAYEQYFGPGTRLTVT.

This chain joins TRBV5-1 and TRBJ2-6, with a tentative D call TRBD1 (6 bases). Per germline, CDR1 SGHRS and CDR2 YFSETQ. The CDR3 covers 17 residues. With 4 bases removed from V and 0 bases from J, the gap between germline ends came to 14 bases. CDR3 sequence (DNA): TGCGCCAGCAGCCTCGGGACACTCCGCTCTGGGGCCAACGTCCTGACTTTC. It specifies CASSLGTLRSGANVLTF.

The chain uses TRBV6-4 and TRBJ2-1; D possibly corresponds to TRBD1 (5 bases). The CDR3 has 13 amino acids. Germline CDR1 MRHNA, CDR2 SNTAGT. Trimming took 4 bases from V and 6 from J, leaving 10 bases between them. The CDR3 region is CASSALRGNEQFF. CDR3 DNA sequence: TGTGCCAGCAGTGCCCTAAGGGGCAATGAGCAGTTCTTC.

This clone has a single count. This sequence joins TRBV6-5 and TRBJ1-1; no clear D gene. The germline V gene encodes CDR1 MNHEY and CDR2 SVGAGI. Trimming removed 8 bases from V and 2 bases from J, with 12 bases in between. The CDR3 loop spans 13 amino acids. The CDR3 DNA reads TGTGCCAGCCTCCTGGAGGTAAACACTGAAGCTTTCTTT. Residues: CASLLEVNTEAFF.